The clone carrying this T cell receptor (beta chain) was observed a single time. A much larger clone lies one base from this, so it may be a read error. The missing conserved phenylalanine or tryptophan at the end of this CDR3 makes a read error likely. Unique molecular identifiers featured in how the TCRbeta library was prepared. TCRdb used MiXCR to reprocess the PCR reads, holding one entry per CDR3 protein. The data show more than 85,000 distinct CDR3 sequences, under 9% seen once. These data belong to a study of T-cell reconstitution after alpha-beta-depleted transplantation in children. The V gene's germline CDR1 is SGHRS and CDR2 YFSETQ. This CDR3 is built from 13 residues. Trimming cost V 4 bases and J 4 bases, with 11 bases left between them.

The receptor was derived from a boy under 10 years old with acute lymphoblastic leukemia, due to receive a stem cell transplant. The chain has TRBV5-1 and TRBJ2-5; D call uncertain. This material consisted of PBMCs, taken before TCRalphabeta/CD19-depleted stem cell transplant. The CDR3 region is CASSLKEIETQYL. CDR3 nucleotide sequence: TGCGCCAGCAGCCTCAAGGAGATAGAGACCCAGTACTTG.